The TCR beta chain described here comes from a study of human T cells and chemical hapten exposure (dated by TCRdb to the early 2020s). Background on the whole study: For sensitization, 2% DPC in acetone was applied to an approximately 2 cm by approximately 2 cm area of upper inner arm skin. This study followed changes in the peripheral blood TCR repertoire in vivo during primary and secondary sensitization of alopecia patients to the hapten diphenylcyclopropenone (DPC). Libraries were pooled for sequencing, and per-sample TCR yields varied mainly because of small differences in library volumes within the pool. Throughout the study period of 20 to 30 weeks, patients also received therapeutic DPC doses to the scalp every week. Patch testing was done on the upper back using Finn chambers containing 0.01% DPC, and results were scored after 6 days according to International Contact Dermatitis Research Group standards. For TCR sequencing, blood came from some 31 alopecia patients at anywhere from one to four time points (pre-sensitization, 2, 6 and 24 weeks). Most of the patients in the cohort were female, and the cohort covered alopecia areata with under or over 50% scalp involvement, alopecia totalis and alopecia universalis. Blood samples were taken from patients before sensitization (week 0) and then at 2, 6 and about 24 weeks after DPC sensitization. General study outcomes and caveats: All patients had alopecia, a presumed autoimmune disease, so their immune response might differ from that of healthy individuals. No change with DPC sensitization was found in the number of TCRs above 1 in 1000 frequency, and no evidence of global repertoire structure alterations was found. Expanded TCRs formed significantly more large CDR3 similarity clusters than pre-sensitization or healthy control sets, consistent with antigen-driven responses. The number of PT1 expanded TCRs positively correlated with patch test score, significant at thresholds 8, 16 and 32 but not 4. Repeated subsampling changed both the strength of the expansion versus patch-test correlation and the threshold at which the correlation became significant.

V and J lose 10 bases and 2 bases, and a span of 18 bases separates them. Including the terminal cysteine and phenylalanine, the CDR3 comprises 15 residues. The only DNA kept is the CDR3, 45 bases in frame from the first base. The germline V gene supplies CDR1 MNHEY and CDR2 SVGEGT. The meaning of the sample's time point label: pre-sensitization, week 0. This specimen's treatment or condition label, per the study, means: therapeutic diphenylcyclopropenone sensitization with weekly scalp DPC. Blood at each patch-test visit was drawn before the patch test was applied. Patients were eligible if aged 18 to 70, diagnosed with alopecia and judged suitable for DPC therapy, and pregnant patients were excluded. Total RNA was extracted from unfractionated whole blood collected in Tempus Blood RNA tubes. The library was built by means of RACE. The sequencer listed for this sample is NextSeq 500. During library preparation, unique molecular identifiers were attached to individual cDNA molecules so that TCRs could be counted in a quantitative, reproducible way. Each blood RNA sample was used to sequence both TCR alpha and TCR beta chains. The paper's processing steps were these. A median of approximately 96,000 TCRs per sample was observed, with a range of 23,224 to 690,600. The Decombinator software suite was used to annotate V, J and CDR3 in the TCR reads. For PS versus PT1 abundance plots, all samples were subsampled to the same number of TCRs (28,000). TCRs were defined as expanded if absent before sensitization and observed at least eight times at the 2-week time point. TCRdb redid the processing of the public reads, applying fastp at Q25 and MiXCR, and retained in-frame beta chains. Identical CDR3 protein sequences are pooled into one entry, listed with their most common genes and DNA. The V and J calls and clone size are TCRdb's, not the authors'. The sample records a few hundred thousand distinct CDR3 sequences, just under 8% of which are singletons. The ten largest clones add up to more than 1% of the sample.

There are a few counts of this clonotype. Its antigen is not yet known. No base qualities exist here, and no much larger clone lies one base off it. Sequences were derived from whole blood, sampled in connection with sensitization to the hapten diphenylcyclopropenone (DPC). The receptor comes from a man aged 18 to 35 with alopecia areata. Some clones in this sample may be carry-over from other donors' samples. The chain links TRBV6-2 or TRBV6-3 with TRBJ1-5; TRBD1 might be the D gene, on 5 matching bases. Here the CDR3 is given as CATEPGRMRNQPQHF. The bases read TGTGCCACCGAGCCGGGACGGATGCGCAATCAGCCCCAGCATTTT.